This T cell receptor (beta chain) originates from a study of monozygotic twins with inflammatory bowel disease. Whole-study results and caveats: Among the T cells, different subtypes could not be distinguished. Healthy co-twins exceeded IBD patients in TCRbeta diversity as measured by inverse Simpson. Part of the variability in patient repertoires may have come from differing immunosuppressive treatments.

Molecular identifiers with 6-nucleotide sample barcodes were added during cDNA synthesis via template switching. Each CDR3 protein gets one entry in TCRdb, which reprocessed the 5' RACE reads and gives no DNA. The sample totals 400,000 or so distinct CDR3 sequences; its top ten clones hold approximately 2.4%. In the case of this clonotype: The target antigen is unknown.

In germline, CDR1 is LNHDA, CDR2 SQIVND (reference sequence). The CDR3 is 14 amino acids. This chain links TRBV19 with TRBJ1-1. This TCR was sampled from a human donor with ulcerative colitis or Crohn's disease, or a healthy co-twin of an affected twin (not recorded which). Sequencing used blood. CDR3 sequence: CASHQNPTNTEAFF.